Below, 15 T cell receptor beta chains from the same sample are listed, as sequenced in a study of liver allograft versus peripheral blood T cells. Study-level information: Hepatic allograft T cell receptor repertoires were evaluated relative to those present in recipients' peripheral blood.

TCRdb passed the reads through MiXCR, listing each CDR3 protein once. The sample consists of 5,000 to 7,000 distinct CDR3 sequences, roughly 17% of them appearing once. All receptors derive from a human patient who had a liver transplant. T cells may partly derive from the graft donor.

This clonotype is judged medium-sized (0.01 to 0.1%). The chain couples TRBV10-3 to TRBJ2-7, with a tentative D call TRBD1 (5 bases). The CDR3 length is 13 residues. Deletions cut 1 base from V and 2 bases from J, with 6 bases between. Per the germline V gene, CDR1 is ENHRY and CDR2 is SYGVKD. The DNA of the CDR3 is TGTGCCATCAGTGAGTTGACAGCCTACGAGCAGTACTTC. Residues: CAISELTAYEQYF.

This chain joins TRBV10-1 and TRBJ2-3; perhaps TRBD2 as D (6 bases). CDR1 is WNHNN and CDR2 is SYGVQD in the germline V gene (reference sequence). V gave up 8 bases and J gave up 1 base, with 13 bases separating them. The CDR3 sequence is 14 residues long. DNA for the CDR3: TGCGCCAGCGGGACCGGGGGTCGCACAGATACGCAGTATTTT. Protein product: CASGTGGRTDTQYF.

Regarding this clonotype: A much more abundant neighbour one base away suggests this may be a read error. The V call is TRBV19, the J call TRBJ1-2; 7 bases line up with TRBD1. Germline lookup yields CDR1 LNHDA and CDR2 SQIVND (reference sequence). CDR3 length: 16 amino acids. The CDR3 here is CASSLGGQQSSYGHTF. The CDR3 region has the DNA TGTGCCAGTAGTCTAGGGGGACAGCAAAGTTCCTATGGCCACACCTTC.

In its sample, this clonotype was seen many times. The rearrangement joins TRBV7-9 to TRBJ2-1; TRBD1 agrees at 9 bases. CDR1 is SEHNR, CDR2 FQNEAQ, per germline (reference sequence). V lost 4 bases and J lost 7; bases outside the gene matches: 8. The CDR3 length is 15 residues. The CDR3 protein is CASSYRGLTGNEQFF. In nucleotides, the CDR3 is TGTGCCAGCAGCTACAGGGGGCTTACGGGGAATGAGCAGTTCTTC. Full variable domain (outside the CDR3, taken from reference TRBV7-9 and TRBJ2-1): DTGVSQNPRHKITKRGQNVTFRCDPISEHNRLYWYRQTLGQGPEFLTYFQNEAQLEKSRLLSDRFSAERPKGSFSTLEIQRTEQGDSAMYLCASSYRGLTGNEQFFGPGTRLTVL.

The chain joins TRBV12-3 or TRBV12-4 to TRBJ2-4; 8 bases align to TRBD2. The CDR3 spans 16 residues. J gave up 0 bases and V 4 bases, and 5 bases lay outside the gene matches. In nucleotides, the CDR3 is TGTGCCAGCAGTTCTCTTGGGACTAGAGCCAAAAACATTCAGTACTTC. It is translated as CASSSLGTRAKNIQYF.

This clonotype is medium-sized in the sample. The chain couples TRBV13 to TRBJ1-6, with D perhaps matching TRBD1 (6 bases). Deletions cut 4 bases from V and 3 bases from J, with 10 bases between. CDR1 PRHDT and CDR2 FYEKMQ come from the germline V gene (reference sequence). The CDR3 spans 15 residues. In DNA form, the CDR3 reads TGTGCCAGCAGCTCCTACAGGGACTATAATTCACCCCTCCACTTT. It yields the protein CASSSYRDYNSPLHF.

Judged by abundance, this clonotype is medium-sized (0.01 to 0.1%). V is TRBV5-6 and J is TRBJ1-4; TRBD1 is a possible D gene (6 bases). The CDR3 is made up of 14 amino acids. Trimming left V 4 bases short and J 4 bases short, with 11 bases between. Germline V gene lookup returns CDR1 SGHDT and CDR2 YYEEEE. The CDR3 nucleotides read TGTGCCAGCAGCGGGGGGCCGGGTAATGAAAAACTGTTTTTT. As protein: CASSGGPGNEKLFF.

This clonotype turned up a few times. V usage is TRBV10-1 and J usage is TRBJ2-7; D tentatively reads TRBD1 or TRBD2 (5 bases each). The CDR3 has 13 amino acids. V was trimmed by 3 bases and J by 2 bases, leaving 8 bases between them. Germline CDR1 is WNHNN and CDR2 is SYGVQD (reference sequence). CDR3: CASSDVGAYEQYF. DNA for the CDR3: TGCGCCAGCAGTGACGTGGGGGCCTACGAGCAGTACTTC.

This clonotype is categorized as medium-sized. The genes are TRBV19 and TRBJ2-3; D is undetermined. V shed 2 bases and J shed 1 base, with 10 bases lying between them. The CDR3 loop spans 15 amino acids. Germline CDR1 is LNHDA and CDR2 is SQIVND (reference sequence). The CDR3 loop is CASSITGGGTDTQYF. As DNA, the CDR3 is TGTGCCAGTAGTATAACGGGTGGAGGCACAGATACGCAGTATTTT.

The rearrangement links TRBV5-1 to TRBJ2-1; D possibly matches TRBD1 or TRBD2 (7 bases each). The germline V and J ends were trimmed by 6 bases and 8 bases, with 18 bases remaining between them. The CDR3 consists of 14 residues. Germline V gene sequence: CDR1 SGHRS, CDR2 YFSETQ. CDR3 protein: CASNHRGGDDEQFF. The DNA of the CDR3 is TGCGCCAGCAACCACAGGGGAGGGGATGATGAGCAGTTCTTC. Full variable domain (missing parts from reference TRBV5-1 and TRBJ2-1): KAGVTQTPRYLIKTRGQQVTLSCSPISGHRSVSWYQQTPGQGLQFLFEYFSETQRNKGNFPGRFSGRQFSNSRSEMNVSTLELGDSALYLCASNHRGGDDEQFFGPGTRLTVL.

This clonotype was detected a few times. The CDR3 spells CSARIGTKNTGELFF. The CDR3 nucleotides read TGCAGTGCTAGAATCGGGACTAAAAACACCGGGGAGCTGTTTTTT. J is TRBJ2-2 and V is TRBV20-1, with 7 nucleotides matching TRBD2. Trimming cost V 2 bases and J 2 bases; bases outside gene matches: 5. In germline, CDR1 is DFQATT, CDR2 SNEGSKA (reference sequence). The CDR3 covers 15 residues.

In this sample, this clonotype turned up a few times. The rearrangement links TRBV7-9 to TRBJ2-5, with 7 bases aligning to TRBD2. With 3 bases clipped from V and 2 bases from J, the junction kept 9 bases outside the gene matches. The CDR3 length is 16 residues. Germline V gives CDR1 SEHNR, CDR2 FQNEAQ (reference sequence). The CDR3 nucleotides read TGTGCCAGCAGCTTCCGAGCGGGACCTATACAAGAGACCCAGTACTTC. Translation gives CASSFRAGPIQETQYF.

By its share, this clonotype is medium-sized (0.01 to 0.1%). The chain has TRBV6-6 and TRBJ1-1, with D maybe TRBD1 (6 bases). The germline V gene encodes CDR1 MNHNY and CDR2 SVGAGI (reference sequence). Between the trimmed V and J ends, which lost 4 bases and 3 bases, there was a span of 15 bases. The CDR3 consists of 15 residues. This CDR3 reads CASSSQGGEHTEAFF. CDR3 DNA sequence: TGTGCCAGCAGTTCCCAAGGGGGTGAGCACACTGAAGCTTTCTTT.

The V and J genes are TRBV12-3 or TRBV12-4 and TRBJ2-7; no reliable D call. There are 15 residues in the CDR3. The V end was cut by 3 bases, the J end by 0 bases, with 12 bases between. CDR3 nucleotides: TGTGCCAGCAGTTTCGTCAGGCTGAGCTCCTACGAGCAGTACTTC. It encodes CASSFVRLSSYEQYF.

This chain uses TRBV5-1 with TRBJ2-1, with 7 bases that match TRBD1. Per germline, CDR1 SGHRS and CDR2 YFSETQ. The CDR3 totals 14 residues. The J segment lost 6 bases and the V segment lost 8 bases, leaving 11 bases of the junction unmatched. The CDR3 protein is CASRLQGMANEQFF. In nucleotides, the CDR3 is TGCGCCAGTAGATTACAGGGGATGGCCAATGAGCAGTTCTTC.